This TCR beta chain originates from a study of blood T cell repertoires in COVID-19. Study as a whole: The United States, Italy and Spain were the sources of the acute and convalescent COVID-19 samples. PBMCs, B-cell-depleted T cells, or T cells were the source of the cDNA or gDNA that made up the material.

The germline CDR1 and CDR2 sequences are SQVTM and ANQGSEA. The CDR3 consists of 12 residues. V was clipped by 5 bases and J by 4 bases, with 12 bases between them. In the study's own analysis: The authors estimated nucleated cell counts from reference gene primer amplification. Produced via immunoSEQ multiplex PCR; TCRdb's table is partial and in-frame only. D and trimming were read from the DNA, whereas the V and J calls and clone size are those reported in that table. The repertoire includes about 170,000 clones, about 93% of them detected once, and approximately 4.6% sits in the top ten. The sequencing input was peripheral blood. The TCR comes from a woman in her fifties or sixties with acute or convalescent COVID-19. The rearrangement links TRBV29-1 to TRBJ2-7, with D maybe TRBD1 (6 bases). CDR3 sequence: CSVKDSQYEQYF. CDR3 DNA: TGCAGCGTTAAGGACAGCCAATACGAGCAGTACTTC.